This T cell receptor (beta chain) was captured in a study of blood T cell repertoires in COVID-19. The wider study: Sites in the United States, Italy and Spain provided acute and convalescent COVID-19 samples. The analysed material was cDNA or gDNA that came from T cells, B-cell-depleted T cells, or PBMCs.

Authors' analysis steps: The authors estimated nucleated cell counts from reference gene primer amplification. Measured with immunoSEQ multiplex PCR; TCRdb has only the in-frame clones, and not every one. V, J and clone size are those of that table, while D and trimming were read from the DNA. The sample carries 120,000 or so clones, around four fifths recorded once. J was trimmed by 11 bases and V by 3 bases; bases with no gene match: 5. Looked up from germline, CDR1 is SGHDT and CDR2 is YYEEEE. The CDR3 totals 14 residues. Sequencing input: peripheral blood. The receptor was isolated from a man aged 60 to 69 with active or convalescent COVID-19. The chain is built from TRBV5-6 and TRBJ2-3; 14 nucleotides align to TRBD2. CDR3 in amino acids: CASSSGLAGVRQYF. In DNA form, the CDR3 reads TGTGCCAGCAGCTCGGGACTAGCGGGAGTAAGGCAGTATTTT.